This passage covers 25 T cell receptor beta chains from one sample sequenced in a study of blood T cell repertoires in COVID-19. Method: immunoSEQ multiplex PCR; TCRdb's copy keeps in-frame clones and lacks some. This table has 250,000 or so clones, about 87% appearing once. Specimen: peripheral blood. Receptors originate from a woman aged 40 to 50 who had recovered from COVID-19.

The V and J genes are TRBV5-7 and TRBJ2-2; no clear D. TRBV5-7 is recorded as an ORF, its role being uncertain. The CDR3 length is 16 residues. V was cut by 5 bases and J by 0 bases, with 14 bases left in between. CDR3 nucleotides: TGTGCCAGCAGGACAAAAAGGCGCACGAACACCGGGGAGCTGTTTTTT. It translates to CASRTKRRTNTGELFF.

The chain is built from TRBV5-1 and TRBJ2-5; D perhaps matches TRBD1 (5 bases). V lost 4 bases, J lost 4 bases, and 8 bases lay in between. CDR3 size: 12 residues. Looked up from germline, CDR1 is SGHRS and CDR2 is YFSETQ. The CDR3 bases are TGCGCCAGCAGCGCCCAGGGAGAGACCCAGTACTTC. It yields the protein CASSAQGETQYF.

As to this clone: No DNA is shown, since the ends of the CDR3 on it are uncertain; the CDR3 is the one TCRdb lists. The gene calls are TRBV27 and TRBJ1-1. CDR1 is MNHEY and CDR2 is SMNVEV in the germline V gene (reference sequence). The CDR3 length is 16 residues, termini included. The CDR3 spells CASSSVRGRIGTEAFF.

The V gene is TRBV9, the J gene TRBJ2-7; 9 positions agree with TRBD1. V lost 3 bases, J lost 6 bases, and 10 bases stayed unmatched. CDR3 length: 15 amino acids. In germline, CDR1 is SGDLS, CDR2 YYNGEE. The CDR3 DNA reads TGTGCCAGCAGCGCGGGGACAGGGATCAGGGGCGAGCAGTACTTC. As protein: CASSAGTGIRGEQYF. Variable domain in full (rest from reference TRBV9 and TRBJ2-7): DSGVTQTPKHLITATGQRVTLRCSPRSGDLSVYWYQQSLDQGLQFLIQYYNGEERAKGNILERFSAQQFPDLHSELNLSSLELGDSALYFCASSAGTGIRGEQYFGPGTRLTVT.

This rearrangement joins TRBV5-1 to TRBJ1-4; TRBD1 agrees at 7 bases. Per germline, CDR1 SGHRS and CDR2 YFSETQ. The trim removed 4 bases at V and 0 bases at J, leaving 9 bases unmatched. This CDR3 has 17 amino acids. The CDR3 coding sequence is TGCGCCAGCAGCGCGCACAGGGGTCCCGCAACTAATGAAAAACTGTTTTTT. Translated: CASSAHRGPATNEKLFF. Drawing the rest from reference TRBV5-1 and TRBJ1-4, the complete variable domain is KAGVTQTPRYLIKTRGQQVTLSCSPISGHRSVSWYQQTPGQGLQFLFEYFSETQRNKGNFPGRFSGRQFSNSRSEMNVSTLELGDSALYLCASSAHRGPATNEKLFFGSGTQLSVL.

This chain connects TRBV5-1 to TRBJ2-4, with 9 positions matching TRBD1. The V gene's germline CDR1 is SGHRS and CDR2 YFSETQ. V lost 1 base to trimming and J lost 6 bases; unmatched junction nucleotides: 14. The CDR3 is 18 amino acids. The CDR3 region is CASSLLFPPGQGVNIQYF. In nucleotides, the CDR3 is TGCGCCAGCAGCTTGCTATTTCCACCGGGACAGGGTGTAAACATTCAGTACTTC.

The J gene is TRBJ1-5, the V gene TRBV7-9, with D maybe TRBD1 (6 bases). The CDR3 loop spans 16 amino acids. Trimming cost V 4 bases and J 2 bases, with 15 bases left between them. CDR1 and CDR2 from the germline V gene are SEHNR and FQNEAQ (reference sequence). The CDR3 sequence: CASSSPSAGGNQPQHF. The CDR3, as DNA: TGTGCCAGCAGCTCCCCTAGTGCAGGGGGCAATCAGCCCCAGCATTTT.

The DNA of the CDR3 is TGTGCCAGCACTCCTTCTAGGGCCAACGTCCTGACTTTC. Its translation is CASTPSRANVLTF. The chain couples TRBV11-2 to TRBJ2-6; D unclear. Trimming took 7 bases from V and 5 from J, leaving 9 bases between them. Germline V gene sequence: CDR1 SGHAT, CDR2 FQNNGV. CDR3 length: 13 residues.

The rearrangement joins TRBV4-3 to TRBJ1-3; unclear D gene. The CDR3 has 18 amino acids. CDR1 is LGHNA, CDR2 YSLEER, per germline. Trimming shortened V by 2 bases and J by 0 bases, and 17 bases separated the two germline ends. CDR3 bases: TGCGCCAGCAGCCAAAAGGTGACGGTCGGGTTCTCTGGAAACACCATATATTTT. It codes for CASSQKVTVGFSGNTIYF.

This chain uses TRBV6-5 with TRBJ1-3, with D unresolved. V was cut by 6 bases and J by 4 bases, with 10 bases left in between. Germline V gene sequence: CDR1 MNHEY, CDR2 SVGAGI. CDR3 size: 13 residues. The CDR3, as DNA: TGTGCCAGCAGCCCCGGGAAGGGAAACACCATATATTTT. This encodes CASSPGKGNTIYF.

The chain recombines TRBV6-1 with TRBJ1-2; D gene uncertain. This CDR3 has 15 amino acids. From germline, CDR1 is MNHNS and CDR2 SASEGT. V shed 1 base and J shed 2 bases, with 11 bases lying between them. The CDR3 nucleotides are TGTGCCAGCAGTGAAGGCGTACGCACGAACTATGGCTACACCTTC. Its translation: CASSEGVRTNYGYTF.

The chain is built from TRBV7-2 and TRBJ2-1, with D possibly being TRBD2 (6 bases). Germline CDR1 reads SGHTA; CDR2 reads FQGNSA. V was shortened by 2 bases and J by 8 bases, with 10 bases between the two germline ends. The CDR3 length is 13 residues. Here the CDR3 DNA reads TGTGCCAGCAGCTTACAGGCGGGGCATGAGCAGTTCTTC. It translates to CASSLQAGHEQFF.

The J gene is TRBJ2-2, the V gene TRBV11-3, with 7 positions matching TRBD1. Germline V gives CDR1 SGHNT, CDR2 YENEEA. Trimming took 0 bases from V and 7 from J; bases not matched to a gene: 5. This CDR3 is 15 amino acids long. CDR3 nucleotides: TGTGCCAGCAGCTTAGAAGGGGGCGTGATCGGGGAGCTGTTTTTT. Residues: CASSLEGGVIGELFF. The full variable domain, in which reference TRBV11-3 and TRBJ2-2 provide the parts outside the CDR3, is EAGVVQSPRYKIIEKKQPVAFWCNPISGHNTLYWYLQNLGQGPELLIRYENEEAVDDSQLPKDRFSAERLKGVDSTLKIQPAELGDSAVYLCASSLEGGVIGELFFGEGSRLTVL.

CDR3 sequence (DNA): TGTGCCATCAGTGAGCGTCGGGACTCCTATAATTCACCCCTCCACTTT. As protein: CAISERRDSYNSPLHF. The chain joins TRBV10-3 to TRBJ1-6, with D uncertain. CDR3 length equals 16 residues. Germline CDR1 and CDR2: ENHRY and SYGVKD. V dropped 2 bases and J dropped 0 bases, with 8 bases sitting between them.

This chain links TRBV4-3 with TRBJ1-4; D unclear. V was shortened by 1 base and J by 8 bases, with 14 bases between the two germline ends. CDR1 and CDR2 (germline): LGHNA, YSLEER. The CDR3 contains 15 residues. The CDR3 loop reads CASSQVARGGEKLFF. The CDR3 coding sequence is TGCGCCAGCAGCCAAGTAGCCCGGGGAGGGGAAAAACTGTTTTTT.

This sequence joins TRBV6-5 and TRBJ2-5, with D perhaps matching TRBD2 (5 bases). Between the trimmed V and J ends, which lost 0 bases and 1 base, there was a span of 9 bases. Germline loops: CDR1 MNHEY, CDR2 SVGAGI. CDR3 length: 15 amino acids. CDR3: CASSYSWELQETQYF. CDR3 coding DNA: TGTGCCAGCAGTTACTCCTGGGAGCTCCAAGAGACCCAGTACTTC.

The V and J genes are TRBV5-6 and TRBJ2-7; tentative D call: TRBD1 (6 bases). The CDR3 covers 15 residues. V was pared by 3 bases and J by 2 bases, with 15 bases between. CDR1 SGHDT and CDR2 YYEEEE come from the germline V gene. CDR3 DNA: TGTGCCAGCAGCTGGGGGCCTAGCCCCACCTACGAGCAGTACTTC. It translates to CASSWGPSPTYEQYF.

The gene calls are TRBV9 and TRBJ2-1, with 12 nucleotides matching TRBD2. The CDR3 spans 17 residues. The J segment lost 6 bases and the V segment lost 0 bases, leaving 7 bases of the junction unmatched. CDR1 SGDLS and CDR2 YYNGEE come from the germline V gene. The CDR3 DNA reads TGTGCCAGCAGCGTAGATCCTAGCGGGGGGGCATCCAATGAGCAGTTCTTC. It codes for CASSVDPSGGASNEQFF.

Only one count was recorded for this clone. The chain joins TRBV7-9 to TRBJ1-2, with D perhaps matching TRBD1 (5 bases). V was shortened by 2 bases and J by 6 bases, with 10 bases between the two germline ends. The CDR3 runs to 13 residues. Germline V gene lookup returns CDR1 SEHNR and CDR2 FQNEAQ (reference sequence). The CDR3 bases are TGTGCCAGCAGCTTAATCTCCAGGGATGGCTACACCTTC. This sequence encodes CASSLISRDGYTF.

The chain employs TRBV11-2 and TRBJ1-2; no firm D call. Looked up from germline, CDR1 is SGHAT and CDR2 is FQNNGV. The CDR3 loop spans 14 amino acids. V lost 0 bases to trimming and J lost 2 bases, with 7 bases between them. CDR3 region: CASSLDLGNYGYTF. The CDR3 DNA follows: TGTGCCAGCAGCTTAGATCTGGGCAACTATGGCTACACCTTC.

The CDR3 is CASSLPTGSAYEQYF. The CDR3 DNA is TGTGCCAGCAGCCTTCCGACAGGGTCGGCCTACGAGCAGTACTTC. The chain combines TRBV5-6 with TRBJ2-7; the match to TRBD1 covers 7 bases. The CDR3 totals 15 residues. The V gene's germline CDR1 is SGHDT and CDR2 YYEEEE. V lost 4 bases to trimming and J lost 2 bases; unmatched junction nucleotides: 9.

The J gene is TRBJ2-5, the V gene TRBV19; TRBD1 matches 8 bases. Germline V lookup: CDR1 LNHDA, CDR2 SQIVND (reference sequence). The CDR3 consists of 14 residues. The trim removed 2 bases at V and 10 bases at J, leaving 9 bases unmatched. The CDR3 spells CASSIKGQAKGQYF. The CDR3 coding sequence is TGTGCCAGTAGTATAAAGGGACAGGCGAAGGGCCAGTACTTC.

This chain connects TRBV12-3 or TRBV12-4 to TRBJ2-7; perhaps TRBD1 as D (6 bases). This CDR3 has 13 residues. V lost 3 bases and J lost 7, with 13 bases in between. The CDR3 sequence is CASSFWAQGEQYF. Written as DNA, the CDR3 is TGTGCCAGCAGTTTCTGGGCTCAGGGGGAGCAGTACTTC.

The chain recombines TRBV5-4 with TRBJ1-2; D possibly corresponds to TRBD1 (6 bases). There are 16 residues in the CDR3. Germline loops: CDR1 SGHNT, CDR2 YYREEE (reference sequence). The ends were cut back, 0 bases at V and 5 bases at J, with 17 bases in the middle. CDR3 in amino acids: CASSLEPSDSSYGYTF. The CDR3 nucleotides read TGTGCCAGCAGCTTGGAGCCTTCGGACAGCTCTTATGGCTACACCTTC.

This sequence joins TRBV11-3 and TRBJ2-7, with D possibly matching TRBD1 (5 bases). The germline V and J ends were trimmed by 4 bases and 6 bases, with 16 bases remaining between them. CDR1 is SGHNT, CDR2 YENEEA, per germline. The CDR3 consists of 14 residues. CDR3 sequence (DNA): TGTGCCAGCAGCTATGGGGCAACTTTCGGCGAGCAGTACTTC. Its protein is CASSYGATFGEQYF.